These 24 T cell receptor beta chains share one sample of origin, sequenced in a study of blood T cell repertoires in COVID-19. The method was immunoSEQ multiplex PCR; TCRdb's version includes in-frame clones alone and lacks a portion of them. Seen here are roughly 330,000 clones, more than 70% observed once, and the top ten hold approximately 5%. The source material was PBMCs or T cells enriched from blood (not recorded which). These receptors all stem from a woman aged 30 to 39 who had recovered from COVID-19.

The rearrangement links TRBV12-5 to TRBJ1-5; 11 positions agree with TRBD1. This CDR3 spans 16 amino acids. Germline assignment: CDR1 LGHNT and CDR2 FRNRAP. The junction had 4 bases not matched to a gene; V was cut back by 3 bases and J by 3 bases. CDR3 residues: CASGLGQGAVNQPQHF. As DNA, the CDR3 is TGTGCTAGTGGTTTAGGACAGGGGGCGGTCAATCAGCCCCAGCATTTT.

This sequence joins TRBV20-1 and TRBJ1-2; weak D call: TRBD1 (5 bases). CDR3 size: 11 residues. The germline gives CDR1 DFQATT, CDR2 SNEGSKA (reference sequence). Deletions cut 5 bases from V and 8 bases from J, with 12 bases between. CDR3 in amino acids: CSAPRGYGYTF. The CDR3, as DNA: TGCAGTGCTCCAAGGGGCTACGGCTACACCTTC.

J is TRBJ2-7 and V is TRBV27; 7 bases are a match to TRBD1. Germline V CDR1 and CDR2: MNHEY, SMNVEV (reference sequence). V shed 2 bases and J 3 bases; nucleotides not matched to a gene: 7. CDR3 size: 15 residues. The CDR3 nucleotides are TGTGCCAGCAGTTTAGTACAGGGGACCCTCTACGAGCAGTACTTC. Protein product: CASSLVQGTLYEQYF.

The CDR3 loop is CATATVNYGYTF. The CDR3 DNA reads as TGTGCCACAGCGACGGTGAACTATGGCTACACCTTC. This chain links TRBV10-3 with TRBJ1-2; D call uncertain. Between the trimmed V and J ends, which lost 10 bases and 2 bases, there was a span of 11 bases. The CDR3 is made up of 12 amino acids. CDR1 is ENHRY, CDR2 SYGVKD, per germline.

This chain connects TRBV4-1 to TRBJ2-2; perhaps TRBD2 as D (6 bases). Germline CDR1 reads MGHRA; CDR2 reads YSYEKL. Trimming removed 2 bases at V and 5 bases at J, with 15 bases between. The CDR3 sequence is 16 residues long. This CDR3 is CASSQMGTGVTGELFF. The CDR3 coding sequence is TGCGCCAGCAGCCAAATGGGTACGGGGGTAACCGGGGAGCTGTTTTTT.

Points on this clone: The sample has other DNA sequences that encode this CDR3 too. V and J are TRBV6-5 and TRBJ1-2; possible D gene TRBD1, 6 bases. Trimming removed 10 bases from V and 0 bases from J, with 12 bases in between. The germline V gene has CDR1 MNHEY and CDR2 SVGAGI. This CDR3 region has 13 residues. CDR3 amino acids: CATQRTANYGYTF. CDR3 coding DNA: TGTGCCACCCAGAGGACAGCTAACTATGGCTACACCTTC.

This chain links TRBV9 with TRBJ1-6; 9 bases match TRBD1. The germline gives CDR1 SGDLS, CDR2 YYNGEE. There are 16 residues in the CDR3. The V segment lost 3 bases and the J segment 7 bases; nucleotides outside the gene matches: 8. CDR3 bases: TGTGCCAGCAGCGACACAAGGACAGGGGTGAATTCACCCCTCCACTTT. This gives the protein CASSDTRTGVNSPLHF.

V usage is TRBV7-9 and J usage is TRBJ1-5; 9 nucleotides match TRBD1. Trimming took 4 bases from V and 5 from J; bases not matched to a gene: 9. The CDR3 is 16 amino acids. Looked up from germline, CDR1 is SEHNR and CDR2 is FQNEAQ (reference sequence). Here the CDR3 reads CASSSGLGQGHQPQHF. Written as DNA, the CDR3 is TGTGCCAGCAGCTCGGGGCTAGGACAGGGGCATCAGCCCCAGCATTTT. Based on the CDR3 plus reference TRBV7-9 and TRBJ1-5, the full variable domain is DTGVSQNPRHKITKRGQNVTFRCDPISEHNRLYWYRQTLGQGPEFLTYFQNEAQLEKSRLLSDRFSAERPKGSFSTLEIQRTEQGDSAMYLCASSSGLGQGHQPQHFGDGTRLSIL.

The rearrangement joins TRBV7-3 to TRBJ2-1; D not certain. The V and J ends lost 5 bases and 9 bases respectively, with 14 bases between them. Looked up from germline, CDR1 is SGHTA and CDR2 is FQGTGA. CDR3 length equals 13 residues. The CDR3 reads CASSGTTGGEQFF. CDR3 coding DNA: TGTGCCAGCAGCGGAACGACTGGTGGTGAGCAGTTCTTC.

The chain joins TRBV7-2 to TRBJ2-3; D is uncertain. CDR1 is SGHTA and CDR2 is FQGNSA in the germline V gene. The germline V and J ends were trimmed by 4 bases and 4 bases, with 18 bases remaining between them. The CDR3 sequence is 16 residues long. CDR3 bases: TGTGCCAGCAGCTCGCGTTCGAGGTTGTGGCCAGATACGCAGTATTTT. Translation gives CASSSRSRLWPDTQYF.

The V call is TRBV15, the J call TRBJ2-1, with 10 bases lining up with TRBD2. The junction had 19 bases not matched to a gene; V was cut back by 9 bases and J by 8 bases. The CDR3 has 17 residues. The germline CDR1 and CDR2 sequences are LNHNV and YYDKDF (reference sequence). CDR3 protein: CATKAGELAGYRDEQFF. For the CDR3, the DNA is TGTGCCACAAAGGCCGGGGAACTAGCGGGGTATAGGGATGAGCAGTTCTTC.

The rearrangement links TRBV3-1 (or the pseudogene TRBV3-2) to TRBJ1-2; D unclear. Germline V CDR1 and CDR2: LGHDT, YNNKEL (reference sequence). With 3 bases removed from V and 3 bases from J, the gap between germline ends came to 8 bases. The CDR3 sequence is 13 residues long. The CDR3 spells CASSQLADYGYTF. CDR3 bases: TGTGCCAGCAGCCAGCTGGCCGACTATGGCTACACCTTC.

The rearrangement links TRBV6-2 or TRBV6-3 to TRBJ1-1, with 8 bases fitting TRBD1. Germline-derived CDR1 and CDR2 are MNHEY and SVGEGT. The V and J ends lost 5 bases and 4 bases, in that order; junction bases with no gene match: 9. The CDR3 extends over 15 amino acids. DNA of the CDR3: TGTGCCAGCAGTGACCAGGGGGCGCAGCGCACTGAAGCTTTCTTT. This gives the protein CASSDQGAQRTEAFF.

The gene calls are TRBV7-6 and TRBJ1-5; D gene uncertain. V lost 5 bases to trimming and J lost 4 bases, with 15 bases between them. The CDR3 loop spans 15 amino acids. Germline-derived CDR1 and CDR2 are SGHVS and FNYEAQ. The CDR3: CASSILPGQNQPQHF. The CDR3 region has the DNA TGTGCCAGCAGCATCCTACCAGGTCAGAATCAGCCCCAGCATTTT.

The chain recombines TRBV12-3 or TRBV12-4 with TRBJ2-1, with a weak D call TRBD2 (6 bases). V lost 8 bases and J lost 5, with 13 bases in between. The CDR3 runs to 13 residues. CDR3 region: CASASWEDNEQFF. The CDR3 DNA reads as TGTGCCAGCGCGAGCTGGGAGGACAATGAGCAGTTCTTC.

This chain links TRBV20-1 with TRBJ1-1; D is ambiguous. The germline V and J ends were trimmed by 5 bases and 11 bases, with 15 bases remaining between them. CDR1 is DFQATT, CDR2 SNEGSKA, per germline (reference sequence). The CDR3 is made up of 11 amino acids. This CDR3 reads CSALHPTWAFF. The CDR3 nucleotides read TGCAGTGCTCTCCACCCGACTTGGGCTTTCTTT.

CDR3 nucleotide sequence: TGTGCCAGCAGCTTCCAGGACAGAGACTATAATTCACCCCTCCACTTT. It codes for CASSFQDRDYNSPLHF. The chain carries TRBV7-3 and TRBJ1-6, with D perhaps TRBD1 (6 bases). V was shortened by 3 bases and J by 3 bases, with 12 bases between the two germline ends. Germline CDR1 reads SGHTA; CDR2 reads FQGTGA. CDR3 size: 16 residues.

The genes are TRBV27 and TRBJ1-2; weak D call: TRBD1 (5 bases). Germline values: CDR1 MNHEY, CDR2 SMNVEV (reference sequence). V lost 2 bases and J lost 8, with 15 bases in between. This CDR3 is built from 14 residues. The DNA of the CDR3 is TGTGCCAGCAGTTTACTGGGGCCCAACCGGGGCTACACCTTC. Its protein product is CASSLLGPNRGYTF.

The chain links TRBV6-5 to TRBJ2-1, with 8 bases identical to TRBD1. CDR3 length: 14 residues. V gave up 5 bases and J gave up 8 bases; unmatched junction bases: 8. Germline V gene data show CDR1 as MNHEY and CDR2 as SVGAGI. CDR3 sequence: CASSPGQASDEQFF. In nucleotides, the CDR3 is TGTGCCAGCAGTCCGGGACAGGCGAGCGATGAGCAGTTCTTC.

This chain links TRBV5-6 with TRBJ2-7, with D hard to call. The CDR3 runs 14 residues. Germline V CDR1 and CDR2: SGHDT, YYEEEE. V was shortened by 0 bases and J by 0 bases, with 7 bases between the two germline ends. The CDR3 loop is CASSLGAGSYEQYF. In nucleotides, the CDR3 is TGTGCCAGCAGCTTGGGAGCAGGCTCCTACGAGCAGTACTTC. The whole variable domain, filled in from reference TRBV5-6 and TRBJ2-7, reads DAGVTQSPTHLIKTRGQQVTLRCSPKSGHDTVSWYQQALGQGPQFIFQYYEEEERQRGNFPDRFSGHQFPNYSSELNVNALLLGDSALYLCASSLGAGSYEQYFGPGTRLTVT.

A few counts support this clone. The chain uses TRBV7-2 and TRBJ1-1; unclear D gene. This CDR3 has 13 amino acids. V was trimmed by 4 bases and J by 11 bases, leaving 17 bases between them. Germline V CDR1 and CDR2: SGHTA, FQGNSA. The CDR3 sequence is CASSSFRENGAFF. In DNA, the CDR3 is TGTGCCAGCAGCTCCTTTAGGGAGAACGGGGCTTTCTTT. Together with reference TRBV7-2 and TRBJ1-1, the CDR3 gives the full variable domain: GAGVSQSPSNKVTEKGKDVELRCDPISGHTALYWYRQSLGQGLEFLIYFQGNSAPDKSGLPSDRFSAERTGGSVSTLTIQRTQQEDSAVYLCASSSFRENGAFFGQGTRLTVV.

The chain links TRBV6-6 to TRBJ1-1, with D unresolved. Trimming removed 4 bases from V and 1 base from J, with 13 bases in between. In germline, CDR1 is MNHNY, CDR2 SVGAGI (reference sequence). CDR3 size: 15 residues. The CDR3 DNA sequence: TGTGCCAGCAGTTTCGACGAGGCACAGAACACTGAAGCTTTCTTT. Translating gives CASSFDEAQNTEAFF.

This chain connects TRBV9 to TRBJ1-2, with a tentative D call TRBD1 (6 bases). The CDR3 sequence is 14 residues long. The V end lost 3 bases, the J end lost 0 bases, and 9 bases lay between the germline ends. Germline V gives CDR1 SGDLS, CDR2 YYNGEE. CDR3 amino acids: CASSAAGANYGYTF. The CDR3 nucleotides are TGTGCCAGCAGCGCCGCAGGGGCTAACTATGGCTACACCTTC.

The chain carries TRBV30 and TRBJ1-2, with 7 bases aligning to TRBD1. The length of the CDR3 is 13 residues. The germline CDR1 and CDR2 sequences are GTSNPN and SVGIG (reference sequence). Germline trimming cut 4 bases from V and 4 bases from J; bases unmatched to any gene: 6. The CDR3 DNA reads TGTGCCTGGAAGCGACAGGGAGCCTATGGCTACACCTTC. Residues: CAWKRQGAYGYTF.